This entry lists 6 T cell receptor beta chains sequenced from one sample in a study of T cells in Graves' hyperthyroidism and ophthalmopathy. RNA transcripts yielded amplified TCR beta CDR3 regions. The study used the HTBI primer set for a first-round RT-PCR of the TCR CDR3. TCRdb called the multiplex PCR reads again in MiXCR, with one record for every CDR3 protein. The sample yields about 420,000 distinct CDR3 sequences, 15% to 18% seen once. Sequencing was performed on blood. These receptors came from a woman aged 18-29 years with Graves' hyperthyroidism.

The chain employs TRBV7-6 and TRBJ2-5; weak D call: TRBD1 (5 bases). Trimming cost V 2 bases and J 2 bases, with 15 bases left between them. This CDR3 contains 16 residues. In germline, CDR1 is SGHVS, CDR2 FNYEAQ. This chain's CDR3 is CASSLIGQGQQETQYF. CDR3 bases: TGTGCCAGCAGCTTAATAGGGCAGGGCCAGCAAGAGACCCAGTACTTC.

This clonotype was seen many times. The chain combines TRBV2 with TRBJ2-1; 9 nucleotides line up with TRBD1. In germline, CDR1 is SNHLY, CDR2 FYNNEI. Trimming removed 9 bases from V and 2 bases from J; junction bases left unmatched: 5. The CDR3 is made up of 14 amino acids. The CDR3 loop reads CASIRDRAYNEQFF. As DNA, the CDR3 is TGTGCCAGTATCCGGGACAGGGCCTACAATGAGCAGTTCTTC.

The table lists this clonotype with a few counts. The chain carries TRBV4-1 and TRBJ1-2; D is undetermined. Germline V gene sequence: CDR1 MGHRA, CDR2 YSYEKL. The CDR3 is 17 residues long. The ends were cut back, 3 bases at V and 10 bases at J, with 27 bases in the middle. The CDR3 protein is CASSQLPGGPPLFAYTF. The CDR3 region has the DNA TGCGCCAGCAGCCAGTTACCGGGTGGACCGCCCTTATTTGCCTACACCTTC.

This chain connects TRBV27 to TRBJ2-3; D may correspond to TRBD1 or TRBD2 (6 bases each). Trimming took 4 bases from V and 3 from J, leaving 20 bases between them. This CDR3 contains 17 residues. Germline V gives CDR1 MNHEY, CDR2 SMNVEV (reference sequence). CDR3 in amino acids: CASSSPASRGVTDTQYF. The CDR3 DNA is TGTGCCAGCAGTTCGCCGGCGAGTAGGGGGGTTACAGATACGCAGTATTTT.

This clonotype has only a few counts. The CDR3 here is CASSQVPGEETQYF. CDR3 sequence (DNA): TGCGCCAGCAGCCAAGTTCCAGGGGAAGAGACCCAGTACTTC. The J gene is TRBJ2-5, the V gene TRBV4-1, with D possibly being TRBD1 (6 bases). The CDR3 sequence is 14 residues long. Germline V gene sequence: CDR1 MGHRA, CDR2 YSYEKL. Between the trimmed V and J ends, which lost 1 base and 3 bases, there was a span of 9 bases.

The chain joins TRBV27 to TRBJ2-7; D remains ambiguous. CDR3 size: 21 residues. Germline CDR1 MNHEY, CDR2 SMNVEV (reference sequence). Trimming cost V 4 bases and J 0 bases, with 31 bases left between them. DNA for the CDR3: TGTGCCAGCAGTTATCGGTCTTTTTCGTTTGCAGAGGACCTTAACTCCTACGAGCAGTACTTC. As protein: CASSYRSFSFAEDLNSYEQYF.